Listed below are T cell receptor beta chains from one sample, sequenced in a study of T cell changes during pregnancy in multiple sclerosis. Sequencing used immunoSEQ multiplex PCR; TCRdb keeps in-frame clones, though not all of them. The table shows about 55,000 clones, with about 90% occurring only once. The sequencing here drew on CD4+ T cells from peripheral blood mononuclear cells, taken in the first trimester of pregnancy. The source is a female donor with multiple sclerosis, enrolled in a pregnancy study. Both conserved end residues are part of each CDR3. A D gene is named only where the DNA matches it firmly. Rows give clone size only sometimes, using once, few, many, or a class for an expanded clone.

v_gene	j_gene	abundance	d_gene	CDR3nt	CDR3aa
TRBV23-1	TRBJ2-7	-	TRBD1	TGCGCCAGCAGCTCGAGGGGGCTAGGAGGACAAAGCGTCGACGAGCAGTACTTC	CASSSRGLGGQSVDEQYF
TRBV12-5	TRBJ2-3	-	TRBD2	TGTGCTAGTGTACTAGCGGGGGGGACAGATACGCAGTATTTT	CASVLAGGTDTQYF
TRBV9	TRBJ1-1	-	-	TGTGCCAGCAGCGTAACGTCATCAGTTAACACTGAAGCTTTCTTT	CASSVTSSVNTEAFF
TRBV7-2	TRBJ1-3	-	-	TGTGCCAGCAGCTTAATGGGGGGAGGAAACACCATATATTTT	CASSLMGGGNTIYF
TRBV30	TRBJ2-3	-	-	TGTGCCTGGAGTGCCGGGACAAGAGATACGCAGTATTTT	CAWSAGTRDTQYF
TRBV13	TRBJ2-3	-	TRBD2	TGTGCCAGCAGCCCCATACTATCAGCGGGGGGACCCAGCACAGATACGCAGTATTTT	CASSPILSAGGPSTDTQYF
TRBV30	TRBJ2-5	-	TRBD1	TGTGCCTGGAGTGTCAAAAGGGGGCTGCAAGAGACCCAGTACTTC	CAWSVKRGLQETQYF
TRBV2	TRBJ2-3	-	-	TGTGCCAGCGGGAGAGCAGATACGCAGTATTTT	CASGRADTQYF
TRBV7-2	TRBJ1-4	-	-	TGTGCCAGCAGCTTTGGCGGAACAACTAATGAAAAACTGTTTTTT	CASSFGGTTNEKLFF
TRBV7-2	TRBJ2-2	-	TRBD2	TGTGCCAGCAGCCACTACTGGATTAGCGGGGGGGACACCGGGGAGCTGTTTTTT	CASSHYWISGGDTGELFF
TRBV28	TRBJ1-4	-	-	TGTGCCAGCAGAACCACCCGGGGGGGGCCACATAATGAAAAACTGTTTTTT	CASRTTRGGPHNEKLFF
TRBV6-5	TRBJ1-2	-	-	TGTGCCAGCAGAAAAAGGGGTGGAGACTATGGCTACACCTTC	CASRKRGGDYGYTF
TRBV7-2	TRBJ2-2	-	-	TGTGCCAGCAGCTTAGTGACAGCCGGGGAGCTGTTTTTT	CASSLVTAGELFF
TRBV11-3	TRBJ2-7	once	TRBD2	TGTGCCAGCAGTCGGACTAGCGGGTCCTACGAGCAGTACTTC	CASSRTSGSYEQYF
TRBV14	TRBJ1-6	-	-	TGTGCCAGCAGCCAAGATTTCGGGAGGATGCGTTCACCCCTCCACTTT	CASSQDFGRMRSPLHF
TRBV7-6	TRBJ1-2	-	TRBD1	TGTGCCAGCAGCTTTGACAGGGGTCATGGCTACACCTTC	CASSFDRGHGYTF
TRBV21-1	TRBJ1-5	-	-	TGTGCCAGCAGCAACACCTCACGACTCCATCAGCCCCAGCATTTT	CASSNTSRLHQPQHF
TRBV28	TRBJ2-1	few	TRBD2	TGTGCCAGCAGTTTAGGGGATCGACTAGCGGGGGGTTCCTACAATGAGCAGTTCTTC	CASSLGDRLAGGSYNEQFF
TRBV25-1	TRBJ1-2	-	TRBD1	TGTGCCAGCAGCTTCGGACAGGGCCACTATGGCTACACCTTC	CASSFGQGHYGYTF
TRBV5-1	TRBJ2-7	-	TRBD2	TGCGCCAGCAGACGGGCTGCGGGAGGAGGCTACGAGCAGTACTTC	CASRRAAGGGYEQYF
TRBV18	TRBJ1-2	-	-	TGTGCCAGCTCGTCAGACAGGAACTATGGCTACACCTTC	CASSSDRNYGYTF
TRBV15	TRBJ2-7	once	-	TGTGCCACCAGCAGAGATGTGGCTCAGCAGTACTTC	CATSRDVAQQYF
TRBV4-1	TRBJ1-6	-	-	TGCGCCAGCAGCCGAACCGGGACTCTTTCTGATTCACCCCTCCACTTT	CASSRTGTLSDSPLHF
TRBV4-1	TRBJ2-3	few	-	TGCGCCAGCAGCCAAGGAGGACACGCTCTTGGGGATACGCAGTATTTT	CASSQGGHALGDTQYF
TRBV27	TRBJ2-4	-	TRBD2	TGTGCCAGCAGCCGCGTACTAGCGGGACGCAAAAACATTCAGTACTTC	CASSRVLAGRKNIQYF
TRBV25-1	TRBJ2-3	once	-	TGTGCCAGCAGTGAATCCACAACGTCCGCAGATACGCAGTATTTT	CASSESTTSADTQYF
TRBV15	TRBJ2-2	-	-	TGTGCCACCAGCGTCCGACAGAATTCGAACACCGGGGAGCTGTTTTTT	CATSVRQNSNTGELFF
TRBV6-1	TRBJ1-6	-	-	TGTGCCAGCAGTGCACTCACAGGGAATCTCGCTAATTCACCCCTCCACTTT	CASSALTGNLANSPLHF
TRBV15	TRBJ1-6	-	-	TGTGCCACCAGCAGAGATACCTTCGAGGGAAATAATTCACCCCTCCACTTT	CATSRDTFEGNNSPLHF
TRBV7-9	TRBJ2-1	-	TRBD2	TGTGCCAGCAGCCTTATTAGCGGGAGGGTCAATGAGCAGTTCTTC	CASSLISGRVNEQFF
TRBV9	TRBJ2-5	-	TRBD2	TGTGCCAGCAGCGTGGGACTAGCGTCGGGAGAGACCCAGTACTTC	CASSVGLASGETQYF
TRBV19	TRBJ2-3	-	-	TGTGCCACCAGCGTACGGGTCACGGATACGCAGTATTTT	CATSVRVTDTQYF
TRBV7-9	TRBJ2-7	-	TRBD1	TGTGCCAGCAGTTCAAACAGGGGTACCTACGAGCAGTACTTC	CASSSNRGTYEQYF
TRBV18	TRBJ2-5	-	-	TGTGCCAGCTCACCGAGGGTTAGTGGGGTGGCGCCACAGGAGACCCAGTACTTC	CASSPRVSGVAPQETQYF
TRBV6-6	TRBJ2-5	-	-	TGTGCCAGCAGCCTCGGTACCCGGTCTGAGGCCCAGTACTTC	CASSLGTRSEAQYF
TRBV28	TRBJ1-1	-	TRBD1	TGTGCCAGCACTCCAACCCGGGACAGAGTGAACACTGAAGCTTTCTTT	CASTPTRDRVNTEAFF
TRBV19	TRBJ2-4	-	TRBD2	TGTGCCAGTAACAGCGGGGGGACCGCTGGGTTAGGCATTCAGTACTTC	CASNSGGTAGLGIQYF
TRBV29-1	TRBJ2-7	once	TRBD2	TGCAGCGCCCGGACTAGCGGGGGCTACGAGCAGTACTTC	CSARTSGGYEQYF
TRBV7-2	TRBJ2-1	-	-	TGTGCCAGCAGCTTAGCGGGGGCCCCCTACAATGAGCAGTTCTTC	CASSLAGAPYNEQFF
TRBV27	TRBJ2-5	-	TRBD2	TGTGCCAGCAGACTGACGCTAGCGGATAACCAAGAGACCCAGTACTTC	CASRLTLADNQETQYF
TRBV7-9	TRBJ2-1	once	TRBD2	TGTGCCAGCAGCGTGACTAGCGGGGACAATGAGCAGTTCTTC	CASSVTSGDNEQFF
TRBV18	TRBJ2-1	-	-	TGTGCCAGCTCACCAAGGGAGGGGGTAGGTGAGCAGTTCTTC	CASSPREGVGEQFF
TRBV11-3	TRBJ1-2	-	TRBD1	TGTGCCAGCAGCCTCGGACAGGGAGGTGGCTACACCTTC	CASSLGQGGGYTF
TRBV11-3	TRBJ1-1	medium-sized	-	TGTGCCAGCAAATCGGGGAGGGCACGGAACACTGAAGCTTTCTTT	CASKSGRARNTEAFF
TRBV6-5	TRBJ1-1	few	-	TGTGCCAGCATGGGGTCAGGGGCCGGGGACACTGAAGCTTTCTTT	CASMGSGAGDTEAFF
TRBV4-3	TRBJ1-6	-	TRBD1	TGCGCCAGCAGCCATGGGGCAGGGACAGGGGGTTCACCCCTCCACTTT	CASSHGAGTGGSPLHF
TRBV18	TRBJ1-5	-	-	TGTGCCAGCTCACCCAAGGCGGGGACCGAGGGCAATCAGCCCCAGCATTTT	CASSPKAGTEGNQPQHF
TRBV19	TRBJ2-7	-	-	TGTGCCAGTAGTCAGACGACAGTAATTTACGAGCAGTACTTC	CASSQTTVIYEQYF
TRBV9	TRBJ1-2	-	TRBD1	TGTGCCAGCAGCGCGGGACAGTTCTATGGTAACTATGGCTACACCTTC	CASSAGQFYGNYGYTF
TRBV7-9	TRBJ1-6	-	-	TGTGCCAGCACCCCAACGGTCCCAAATTCACCCCTCCACTTT	CASTPTVPNSPLHF
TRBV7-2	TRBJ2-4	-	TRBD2	TGTGCCAGCAGCCCTAGCGGGAGGGCCGTCCAAAACATTCAGTACTTC	CASSPSGRAVQNIQYF
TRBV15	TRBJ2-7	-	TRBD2	TGTGCCACCAGCAGAGATGGGAGGGTATCCTACGAGCAGTACTTC	CATSRDGRVSYEQYF
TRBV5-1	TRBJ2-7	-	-	TGCGCCAGCAGCCCCCTCGGACATAGCTACGAGCAGTACTTC	CASSPLGHSYEQYF
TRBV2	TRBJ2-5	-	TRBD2	TGTGCCAGCAGAGGACTAGCGCTCGAGACCCAGTACTTC	CASRGLALETQYF
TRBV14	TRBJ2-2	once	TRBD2	TGTGCCAGCAGCTTACGGACTAGCGGGAGGGTAACCGGGGAGCTGTTTTTT	CASSLRTSGRVTGELFF
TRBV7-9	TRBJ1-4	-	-	TGTGCCAGCAGCTCCTCGGACACCCCTCTAAGTGAAAAACTGTTTTTT	CASSSSDTPLSEKLFF
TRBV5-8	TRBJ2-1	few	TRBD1	TGTGCCAGCAGCTTAATCGGACAGGGTACAAATGAGCAGTTCTTC	CASSLIGQGTNEQFF
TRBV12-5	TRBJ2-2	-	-	TGTGCTAGTGGTTTGGTACGGGATAGCAGGTTGTCCGGGGAGCTGTTTTTT	CASGLVRDSRLSGELFF
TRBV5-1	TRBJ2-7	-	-	TGCGCCAGCAGCTTGGACCCAGGGAGGATAAACGAGCAGTACTTC	CASSLDPGRINEQYF
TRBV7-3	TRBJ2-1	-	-	TGTGCCAGCAGCTTATCCCAGTACAATGAGCAGTTCTTC	CASSLSQYNEQFF